Sequencing of this T cell receptor (beta chain) was carried out in a study of blood T cell repertoires in COVID-19. Assay: immunoSEQ multiplex PCR; the TCRdb copy retains only in-frame clones and omits some. The sample has 200,000 to 250,000 clones, about 80% seen once. V lost 5 bases, J lost 3 bases, and 14 bases lay in between. The CDR3 covers 14 residues. Germline V gene lookup returns CDR1 SEHNR and CDR2 FQNEAQ (reference sequence). The chain employs TRBV7-9 and TRBJ2-7; a weak D match, TRBD1 (6 bases). The TCR sequence derives from a woman aged 40 to 55 who had been exposed to COVID-19. Sequencing was done on a sample of PBMCs or T cells enriched from blood (not recorded which). Here the CDR3 reads CASSLRTAVYEQYF. In DNA, the CDR3 is TGTGCCAGCAGCCTCAGGACAGCTGTCTACGAGCAGTACTTC. The full variable domain, its missing parts supplied by reference TRBV7-9 and TRBJ2-7, is DTGVSQNPRHKITKRGQNVTFRCDPISEHNRLYWYRQTLGQGPEFLTYFQNEAQLEKSRLLSDRFSAERPKGSFSTLEIQRTEQGDSAMYLCASSLRTAVYEQYFGPGTRLTVT.